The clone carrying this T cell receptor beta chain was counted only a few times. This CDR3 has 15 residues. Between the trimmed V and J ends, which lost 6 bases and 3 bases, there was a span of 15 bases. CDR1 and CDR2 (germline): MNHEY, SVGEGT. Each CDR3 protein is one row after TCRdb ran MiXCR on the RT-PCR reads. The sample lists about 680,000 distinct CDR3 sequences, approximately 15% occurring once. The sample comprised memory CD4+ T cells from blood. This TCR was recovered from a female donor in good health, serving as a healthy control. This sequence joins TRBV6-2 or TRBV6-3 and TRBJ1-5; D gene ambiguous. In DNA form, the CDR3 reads TGTGCCAGCAGAGGCGGCGGACTGAACAATCAGCCCCAGCATTTT. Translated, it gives CASRGGGLNNQPQHF.